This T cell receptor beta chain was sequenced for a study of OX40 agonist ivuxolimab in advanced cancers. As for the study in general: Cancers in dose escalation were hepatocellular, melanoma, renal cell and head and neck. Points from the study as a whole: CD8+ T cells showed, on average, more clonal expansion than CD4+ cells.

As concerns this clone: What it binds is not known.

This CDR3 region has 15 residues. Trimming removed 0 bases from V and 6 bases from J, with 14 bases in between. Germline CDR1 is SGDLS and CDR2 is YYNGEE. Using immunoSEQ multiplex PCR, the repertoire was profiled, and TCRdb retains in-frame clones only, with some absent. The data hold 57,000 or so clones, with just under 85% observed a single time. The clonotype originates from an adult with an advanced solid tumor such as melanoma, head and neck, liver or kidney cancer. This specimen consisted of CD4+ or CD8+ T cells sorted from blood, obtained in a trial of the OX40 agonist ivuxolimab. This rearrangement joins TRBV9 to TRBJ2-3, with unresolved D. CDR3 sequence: CASSVGDRARDTQYF. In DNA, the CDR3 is TGTGCCAGCAGCGTAGGGGATCGGGCAAGGGATACGCAGTATTTT.